The rows below give T cell receptor beta chains drawn from one sample of a study of blood T cell repertoires in COVID-19. The table came from immunoSEQ multiplex PCR; TCRdb's copy has only in-frame clones and leaves some out. Among some 200,000 clones listed, 82% were seen once. Sequenced input: peripheral blood. These receptors were collected from a woman aged 65 to 85 with COVID-19, enrolled during active disease. Each CDR3 is given with its conserved first and last residue. The order of the fields is clone size, V gene, J gene, D gene, CDR3 length, CDR3 DNA, CDR3 protein. The D gene is left open where the match is weak. Some rows have no size entry. The others give once, few or many, or a class for an expanded clone.

size: -; V: TRBV25-1; J: TRBJ2-3; D: TRBD1; length: 15; DNA: TGTGCCAGCAGTCCAGGACAGGCCATCACAGATACGCAGTATTTT; CDR3: CASSPGQAITDTQYF
size: few; V: TRBV7-3; J: TRBJ1-1; D: -; length: 13; DNA: TGTGCCAGCAGCTCCCAGGGGAACACTGAAGCTTTCTTT; CDR3: CASSSQGNTEAFF
size: many; V: TRBV9; J: TRBJ2-2; D: -; length: 15; DNA: TGTGCCAGCAGCGTTAATACTCTTAACACCGGGGAGCTGTTTTTT; CDR3: CASSVNTLNTGELFF
size: -; V: TRBV24-1; J: TRBJ1-2; D: -; length: 16; DNA: TGTGCCACCAGTGATTCAGGAACAGACCTTAACTATGGCTACACCTTC; CDR3: CATSDSGTDLNYGYTF
size: -; V: TRBV18; J: TRBJ2-7; D: TRBD1; length: 14; DNA: TGTGCCAGCTCACCGTCCCGGGACAGTTACGAGCAGTACTTC; CDR3: CASSPSRDSYEQYF
size: -; V: TRBV27; J: TRBJ1-1; D: -; length: 18; DNA: TGTGCCAGCAGTTCCGCCACTGGGCAGGGAATCATGAACACTGAAGCTTTCTTT; CDR3: CASSSATGQGIMNTEAFF
size: -; V: TRBV24-1; J: TRBJ2-7; D: TRBD2; length: 14; DNA: TGTGCCACCAGGGCCAGGAGCGGGAGCCACGAGCAGTACTTC; CDR3: CATRARSGSHEQYF
size: -; V: TRBV7-2; J: TRBJ1-1; D: -; length: 13; DNA: TGTGCCAGCAGCCGAGATCTGGACACTGAAGCTTTCTTT; CDR3: CASSRDLDTEAFF
size: -; V: TRBV5-1; J: TRBJ2-2; D: TRBD2; length: 15; DNA: TGCGCCAGCAGCGAGGGACTACCTACCACCGGGGAGCTGTTTTTT; CDR3: CASSEGLPTTGELFF
size: -; V: TRBV5-1; J: TRBJ2-7; D: TRBD1; length: 15; DNA: TGCGCCAGCAGTTTCACCGACAGGGGGCGAGTCGAGCAGTACTTC; CDR3: CASSFTDRGRVEQYF
size: -; V: TRBV7-9; J: TRBJ1-1; D: -; length: 11; DNA: TGTGCCAGCAGCCCGACATCCGAAGCTTTCTTT; CDR3: CASSPTSEAFF
size: -; V: TRBV19; J: TRBJ1-5; D: TRBD1; length: 16; DNA: TGTGCCAGTAGTGGGGGGACAGGTCGTAGCAATCAGCCCCAGCATTTT; CDR3: CASSGGTGRSNQPQHF
size: -; V: TRBV7-8; J: TRBJ2-3; D: -; length: 12; DNA: TGTGCCAGCAGCTCGACAGTTACTTCGCAGTATTTT; CDR3: CASSSTVTSQYF
size: -; V: TRBV5-6; J: TRBJ2-7; D: -; length: 14; DNA: TGTGCCAGCAGCTTGGGGGGGACAAGGGACGAGCAGTACTTC; CDR3: CASSLGGTRDEQYF
size: -; V: TRBV19; J: TRBJ1-4; D: -; length: 17; DNA: TGTGCCAGTAGTACAGGACAGATAAGAGCAACTAATGAAAAACTGTTTTTT; CDR3: CASSTGQIRATNEKLFF
size: -; V: TRBV18; J: TRBJ2-7; D: TRBD1; length: 15; DNA: TGTGCCAGCTCACAACCGGGACAGGGGTCTTACGAGCAGTACTTC; CDR3: CASSQPGQGSYEQYF
size: -; V: TRBV27; J: TRBJ1-2; D: -; length: 13; DNA: TGTGCCAGCAGTCCACAGGGATGGTATGGCTACACCTTC; CDR3: CASSPQGWYGYTF
size: -; V: TRBV29-1; J: TRBJ2-1; D: TRBD1; length: 13; DNA: TGCAGCGTTTATGGGGACAGTTACAATGAGCAGTTCTTC; CDR3: CSVYGDSYNEQFF
size: -; V: TRBV7-9; J: TRBJ2-7; D: TRBD2; length: 15; DNA: TGTGCCAGCAGTATTCGGACTAGCGGCAACTACGAGCAGTACTTC; CDR3: CASSIRTSGNYEQYF
size: -; V: TRBV7-2; J: TRBJ2-7; D: TRBD2; length: 14; DNA: TGTGCCAGCAGCTTCACTAGCGGAGACTACGAGCAGTACTTC; CDR3: CASSFTSGDYEQYF
size: few; V: TRBV18; J: TRBJ2-1; D: TRBD1; length: 14; DNA: TGTGCCAGCTCACTTCGAACAGGGGGTGAGGAGCAGTTCTTC; CDR3: CASSLRTGGEEQFF
size: few; V: TRBV5-4; J: TRBJ2-2; D: TRBD2; length: 17; DNA: TGTGCCAGCAGCGTCACTAGCGGGAGGGCGGCCACCGGGGAGCTGTTTTTT; CDR3: CASSVTSGRAATGELFF
size: once; V: TRBV21-1; J: TRBJ1-2; D: -; length: 14; DNA: TGTGCCAGCAGCAAAGAGGGGGCAGGGGTTGGCTACACCTTC; CDR3: CASSKEGAGVGYTF
size: -; V: TRBV7-2; J: TRBJ1-3; D: TRBD1; length: 17; DNA: TGTGCCAGCAGCTTAGTAGGGACAGCTCTATCTGGAAACACCATATATTTT; CDR3: CASSLVGTALSGNTIYF
size: -; V: TRBV6-4; J: TRBJ2-7; D: TRBD2; length: 16; DNA: TGTGCCAGCAGTGACTTCGGACTAGCGTGTGAGTACGAGCAGTACTTC; CDR3: CASSDFGLACEYEQYF
size: -; V: TRBV6-5; J: TRBJ2-3; D: -; length: 14; DNA: TGTGCCAGTCGCCGGCCGGGAAGCACAGATACGCAGTATTTT; CDR3: CASRRPGSTDTQYF
size: -; V: TRBV28; J: TRBJ1-1; D: -; length: 13; DNA: TGTGCCACCGCACGGGGGTTGAACACTGAAGCTTTCTTT; CDR3: CATARGLNTEAFF
size: -; V: TRBV19; J: TRBJ2-1; D: TRBD2; length: 15; DNA: TGTGCCAGTAATCAACTAGCGGGAGTAATGAATGAGCAGTTCTTC; CDR3: CASNQLAGVMNEQFF
size: -; V: TRBV19; J: TRBJ1-4; D: TRBD1; length: 14; DNA: TGTGCCAGTAGTATAACAGGGGCTCCCGAAAAACTGTTTTTT; CDR3: CASSITGAPEKLFF
size: -; V: TRBV7-9; J: TRBJ1-3; D: -; length: 14; DNA: TGTGCCAGCAGCTTAGCACTACTAAGAAACACCATATATTTT; CDR3: CASSLALLRNTIYF
size: -; V: TRBV10-3; J: TRBJ2-5; D: TRBD2; length: 16; DNA: TGTGCCATCAGTGATGCGACTAGCGGGAGTGGAGAGACCCAGTACTTC; CDR3: CAISDATSGSGETQYF
size: -; V: TRBV30; J: TRBJ1-6; D: -; length: 13; DNA: TGTGCCTGGAGGGCAGAATATAATTCACCCCTCCACTTT; CDR3: CAWRAEYNSPLHF
size: once; V: TRBV7-6; J: TRBJ2-1; D: TRBD2; length: 15; DNA: TGTGCCAGCAGTACGACTAGCGGATCTTACAATGAGCAGTTCTTC; CDR3: CASSTTSGSYNEQFF
size: -; V: TRBV6-5; J: TRBJ2-1; D: TRBD2; length: 16; DNA: TGTGCCAGCAGTTACTCGAAACTAGCGGGAGTGAATGAGCAGTTCTTC; CDR3: CASSYSKLAGVNEQFF
size: once; V: TRBV5-4; J: TRBJ2-7; D: -; length: 13; DNA: TGTGCCAGCAGCCACGGGGGACAGTACGAGCAGTACTTC; CDR3: CASSHGGQYEQYF
size: once; V: TRBV6-5; J: TRBJ1-5; D: -; length: 16; DNA: TGTGCCAGCAGTTATACAGATCCCAGACAGAATCAGCCCCAGCATTTT; CDR3: CASSYTDPRQNQPQHF